The rows below give T cell receptor beta chains drawn from one sample of a study of early T cells in non-severe SARS-CoV-2 infection. TCRdb reprocessed the 5' RACE reads via MiXCR and lists one record per CDR3 protein. This sample carries 70,000 to 85,000 distinct CDR3 sequences, roughly an eighth of them seen once, and the ten largest clones take over 6.5%. Sample: whole blood. The receptors derive from an adult who was a healthcare worker with PCR-confirmed SARS-CoV-2 infection or an uninfected control (not recorded which). Each CDR3 is given with its conserved first and last residue. The D gene is left open where the match is weak. Not every row has a clone size; where given, it reads once, few, many or a size class.

>-|TRBV19|TRBJ1-5|15|few
TGTGCCAGTAGTACTTTTCCCGGACCCAATCAGCCCCAGCATTTT
CASSTFPGPNQPQHF
>-|TRBV6-5|TRBJ2-1|15|-
TGTGCCAGCAGGGTCAGCTTCTTTTCCTACAATGAGCAGTTCTTC
CASRVSFFSYNEQFF
>-|TRBV20-1|TRBJ2-7|13|-
TGCAGTGCAATTCCCCCAGGCTCTCTGGAGCAGTACTTC
CSAIPPGSLEQYF
>-|TRBV6-5|TRBJ2-7|11|few
TGTGCCAGCAGTTACATCGACGAGCAGTACTTC
CASSYIDEQYF
>-|TRBV7-9|TRBJ2-4|15|few
TGTGCCAGCTCCACCTGGGGGGACATAGAAAACATTCAGTACTTC
CASSTWGDIENIQYF
>TRBD1|TRBV7-2|TRBJ2-7|15|-
TGTGCCAGCAGCAAGGGACAGGGGGGCGGATACGAGCAGTACTTC
CASSKGQGGGYEQYF
>-|TRBV7-2|TRBJ1-2|14|few
TGTGCCAGCAGCTTAGTCCTCAATCAGGATGGCTACACCTTC
CASSLVLNQDGYTF
>TRBD1|TRBV20-1|TRBJ1-5|15|few
TGCAGTGCTAGAGATTGGGCAGGGGGTGTTCAGCCCCAGCATTTT
CSARDWAGGVQPQHF
>-|TRBV7-2|TRBJ2-2|14|many
TGTGCCAGCAGTATTCATAGGAACACCGGGGAGCTGTTTTTT
CASSIHRNTGELFF
>-|TRBV5-6|TRBJ1-3|13|-
TGTGCCAGCAACCTGGACGTCGGAAACACCATATATTTT
CASNLDVGNTIYF
>-|TRBV24-1|TRBJ2-2|13|many
TGTGCCATCCAGGGTCAGAACACCGGGGAGCTGTTTTTT
CAIQGQNTGELFF
>TRBD2|TRBV6-5|TRBJ2-1|13|-
TGTGCCAGCGCGGGAGGAAGGAACAATGAGCAGTTCTTC
CASAGGRNNEQFF
>-|TRBV4-2|TRBJ2-7|15|many
TGTGCCAGCAGCCAAGGAGTTGGGGCCGCCTACGAGCAGTACTTC
CASSQGVGAAYEQYF
>-|TRBV5-4|TRBJ2-7|14|-
TGTGCCAGCAGCTTGGTACAGGCCAACTACGAGCAGTACTTC
CASSLVQANYEQYF
>-|TRBV12-3/TRBV12-4|TRBJ2-1|15|-
TGTGCCAGCAGTTTATACATGAGCTCCTACAATGAGCAGTTCTTC
CASSLYMSSYNEQFF
>-|TRBV18|TRBJ2-7|14|many
TGTGCCAGCTCACCACCGGGGGTAGATTACGAGCAGTACTTC
CASSPPGVDYEQYF
>-|TRBV30|TRBJ2-2|15|few
TGTGCCTGGAGTGTAGGACAGTTGAACACCGGGGAGCTGTTTTTT
CAWSVGQLNTGELFF
>TRBD1|TRBV7-9|TRBJ2-7|15|-
TGTGCCAGCAGCTGGGGACAGGGGGATAGGGACGAGCAGTACTTC
CASSWGQGDRDEQYF
>-|TRBV16|TRBJ2-2|15|-
TGTGCCAGCAGCCAAGCAACAGGGAACACCGGGGAGCTGTTTTTT
CASSQATGNTGELFF
>-|TRBV28|TRBJ2-4|14|many
TGTGCCAGCAGTTTCCTCCAGGGGACTGACATTCAGTACTTC
CASSFLQGTDIQYF
>TRBD1|TRBV4-3|TRBJ2-7|18|-
TGCGCCAGCAGCCAGGAGGACAGGTTCTCCAGGAGCTCCTACGAGCAGTACTTC
CASSQEDRFSRSSYEQYF
>TRBD2|TRBV3-1|TRBJ2-7|14|few
TGTGCCAGCAGCCGGAGCGGGACCTCCTACGAGCAGTACTTC
CASSRSGTSYEQYF
>-|TRBV29-1|TRBJ2-5|12|few
TGCAGCGTCCACAGGGCCCAAGAGACCCAGTACTTC
CSVHRAQETQYF
>TRBD2|TRBV11-1|TRBJ2-2|16|few
TGTGCCAGCAGTCCGACTAGCGGATTGAACACCGGGGAGCTGTTTTTT
CASSPTSGLNTGELFF
>-|TRBV29-1|TRBJ2-3|13|few
TGCAGCGTTGCCCTAGGTAGTACAGATACGCAGTATTTT
CSVALGSTDTQYF
>TRBD2|TRBV12-3/TRBV12-4|TRBJ2-3|16|-
TGTGCCAGCAGTTTCGGTGGGCTAGCGGGACAAGATACGCAGTATTTT
CASSFGGLAGQDTQYF
>-|TRBV20-1|TRBJ2-1|15|few
TGCAGTGCTAGAAAAGCTAGCTCCTTTTTTGATGAGCAGTTCTTC
CSARKASSFFDEQFF
>TRBD2|TRBV20-1|TRBJ2-1|15|many
TGCAGTGCTACAAGACTAGCGGGGTGGGACAATGAGCAGTTCTTC
CSATRLAGWDNEQFF
>TRBD2|TRBV4-2|TRBJ2-7|15|few
TGTGCCAGCAGCCAAGATAGCGGGGGCAGCTACGAGCAGTACTTC
CASSQDSGGSYEQYF
>TRBD1|TRBV5-1|TRBJ1-2|14|few
TGCGCCAGCAGCTCCGGGACAGCCAGTTATGGCTACACCTTC
CASSSGTASYGYTF
>TRBD1|TRBV5-3|TRBJ2-7|16|few
TGTGCCAGAAGCTCTCCGGACAGGTCCCTTACCTACGAGCAGTACTTC
CARSSPDRSLTYEQYF
>TRBD1|TRBV20-1|TRBJ1-3|13|few
TGCAGTGCTAGCAGGGGGTCTATGAACACCATATATTTT
CSASRGSMNTIYF
>TRBD2|TRBV10-3|TRBJ2-7|20|many
TGTGCCATCAGTGAGCCGGACAGAGACGATAGCGGGAGGGGATCCTACGAGCAGTACTTC
CAISEPDRDDSGRGSYEQYF
>-|TRBV29-1|TRBJ2-3|14|-
TGCAGCGTTGGGTCCGGGTGGGACACAGATACGCAGTGTTTT
CSVGSGWDTDTQCF
>TRBD2|TRBV9|TRBJ2-1|14|-
TGTGCCAGCAGCCCAGGACTAGGGTACAATGAGCAGTTCTTC
CASSPGLGYNEQFF
>TRBD2|TRBV3-1|TRBJ2-7|15|few
TGTGCCAGCAGCCCCGGCGGTCTAGCGGCATACGAGCAGTACTTC
CASSPGGLAAYEQYF
>-|TRBV5-4|TRBJ2-7|15|many
TGTGCCAGCAGCTTGGAGGTGGGAAAAACCTACGAGCAGTACTTC
CASSLEVGKTYEQYF
>-|TRBV7-8|TRBJ1-1|17|few
TGTGCCAGCAGCACCCCTCAGAATATTGGGGTGGACACTGAAGCTTTCTTT
CASSTPQNIGVDTEAFF
>TRBD1|TRBV20-1|TRBJ1-1|12|-
TGCAGTGCTCGATCACAGGGGAGGGGAGCTTTCTTT
CSARSQGRGAFF
>-|TRBV6-6|TRBJ2-7|11|-
TGTGCCAGCACCCTGGGTTACGAGCAGTACTTC
CASTLGYEQYF
>-|TRBV19|TRBJ2-5|17|-
TGTGCCAGTAGTATGCGTAGCCTCAATCCCGTACAAGAGACCCAGTACTTC
CASSMRSLNPVQETQYF
>TRBD2|TRBV20-1|TRBJ2-7|10|few
TGCAGTGCTTCAAGACTAGCGTCGTACTTC
CSASRLASYF
>TRBD2|TRBV4-3|TRBJ2-2|18|-
TGCGCCAGCAGCCAGTCGCCTAGCGGAGGGGCGAACACCGGGGAGCTGTTTTTT
CASSQSPSGGANTGELFF
>TRBD1|TRBV6-1|TRBJ1-4|14|few
TGTGCCAGCAGTACCGACAGGGGGGGAGAAAAACTGTTTTTT
CASSTDRGGEKLFF
>-|TRBV6-2/TRBV6-3|TRBJ1-1|14|-
TGTGCCAGCACCCGGGGAGGGATCAACACTGAAGCTTTCTTT
CASTRGGINTEAFF
>-|TRBV29-1|TRBJ1-1|11|few
TGCAGCGTTGAAACGTACACTGAAGCTTTCTTT
CSVETYTEAFF
>TRBD1|TRBV10-2|TRBJ2-7|11|few
TGCGCCAGCAGTGTCGGGACAGGCCCGTACTTC
CASSVGTGPYF
>TRBD2|TRBV4-2|TRBJ2-1|19|-
TGTGCCAGCAGCCAATCTTGGTCTAGCGGGGTAAGCTCCTACAATGAGCAGTTCTTC
CASSQSWSSGVSSYNEQFF
>-|TRBV5-1|TRBJ1-1|13|many
TGCGCCTCCAAGGAACGAATGAACACTGAAGCTTTCTTT
CASKERMNTEAFF